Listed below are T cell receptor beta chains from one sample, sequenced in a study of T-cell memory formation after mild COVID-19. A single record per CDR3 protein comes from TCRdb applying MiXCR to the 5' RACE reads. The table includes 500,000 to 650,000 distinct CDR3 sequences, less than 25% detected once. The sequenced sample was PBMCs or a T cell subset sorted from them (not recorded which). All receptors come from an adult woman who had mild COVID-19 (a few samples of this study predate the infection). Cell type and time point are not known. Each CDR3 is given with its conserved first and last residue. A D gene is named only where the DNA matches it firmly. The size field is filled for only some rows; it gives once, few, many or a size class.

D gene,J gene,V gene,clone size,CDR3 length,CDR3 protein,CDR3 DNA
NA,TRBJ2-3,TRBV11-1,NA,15,CASSLPDSVTDTQYF,TGTGCCAGCAGCTTACCCGATTCGGTGACAGATACGCAGTATTTT
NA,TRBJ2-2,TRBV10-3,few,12,CAIRQNTGELFF,TGTGCCATCAGACAAAACACCGGGGAGCTGTTTTTT
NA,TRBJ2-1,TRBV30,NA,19,CAWRLGFWTRRDRYNEQFF,TGTGCCTGGAGATTGGGGTTTTGGACCCGGAGGGACCGTTACAATGAGCAGTTCTTC
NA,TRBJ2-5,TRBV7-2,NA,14,CARSLAWLRETQYF,TGTGCCAGAAGCTTAGCGTGGCTACGTGAGACCCAGTACTTC
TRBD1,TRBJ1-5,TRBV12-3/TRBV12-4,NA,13,CASSQQGYQPQHF,TGTGCCAGCAGCCAACAGGGGTATCAGCCCCAGCATTTT
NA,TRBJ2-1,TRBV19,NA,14,CASRSTRGRNEQFF,TGTGCCAGTAGGTCAACTCGGGGGAGGAATGAGCAGTTCTTC
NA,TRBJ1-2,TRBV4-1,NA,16,CASSQVDSAAYYGYTF,TGCGCCAGCAGCCAAGTTGACAGCGCTGCCTACTATGGCTACACCTTC
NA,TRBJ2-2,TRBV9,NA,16,CASSVAAGSRTGELFF,TGTGCCAGCAGCGTAGCCGCGGGGAGTAGGACCGGGGAGCTGTTTTTT
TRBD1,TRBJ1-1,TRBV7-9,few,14,CASSSRQGVTEAFF,TGTGCCAGCAGCTCTCGACAGGGGGTAACTGAAGCTTTCTTT
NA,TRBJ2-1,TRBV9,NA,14,CASSVVAGGNEQFF,TGTGCCAGCAGCGTAGTGGCTGGGGGCAATGAGCAGTTCTTC
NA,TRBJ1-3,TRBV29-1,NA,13,CSVVRGSGNTIYF,TGCAGCGTTGTCCGGGGCTCTGGAAACACCATATATTTT
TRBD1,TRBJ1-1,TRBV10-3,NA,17,CAISEPRGTGYHTEAFF,TGTGCCATCAGTGAGCCCAGAGGGACAGGGTACCACACTGAAGCTTTCTTT
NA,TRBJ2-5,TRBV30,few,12,CAWSGVIQTQYF,TGTGCCTGGAGTGGCGTAATACAGACCCAGTACTTC
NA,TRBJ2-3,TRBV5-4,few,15,CASSSRLTSTDTQYF,TGTGCCAGCAGCTCTAGACTAACTAGCACAGATACGCAGTATTTT
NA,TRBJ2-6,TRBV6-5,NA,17,CASSKQISSSGANVLTF,TGTGCCAGCAGTAAACAGATCTCCTCCTCTGGGGCCAACGTCCTGACTTTC
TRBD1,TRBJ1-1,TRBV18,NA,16,CASSLDRGWGNTEAFF,TGTGCCAGCTCATTAGACAGGGGCTGGGGGAACACTGAAGCTTTCTTT
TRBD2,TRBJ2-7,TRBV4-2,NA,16,CASSQEGTSVYYEQYF,TGTGCCAGCAGCCAAGAAGGGACTAGCGTATACTACGAGCAGTACTTC
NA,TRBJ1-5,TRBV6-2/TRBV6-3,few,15,CASSPDRWPDQPQHF,TGTGCCAGCAGCCCCGACAGGTGGCCCGATCAGCCCCAGCATTTT
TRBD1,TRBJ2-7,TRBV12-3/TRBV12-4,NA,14,CASTLQGPSYEQYF,TGTGCCAGCACCTTACAGGGGCCGTCCTACGAGCAGTACTTC
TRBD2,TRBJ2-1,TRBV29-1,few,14,CSAQGLAAYNEQFF,TGCAGCGCCCAGGGACTAGCGGCATACAATGAGCAGTTCTTC
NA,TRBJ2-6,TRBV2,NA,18,CASRGIRGRALGANVLTF,TGTGCCAGCAGGGGGATTAGGGGGAGGGCCCTCGGGGCCAACGTCCTGACTTTC
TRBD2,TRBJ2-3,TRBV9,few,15,CASSPPSGVTDTQYF,TGTGCCAGCAGCCCCCCTAGCGGGGTAACAGATACGCAGTATTTT
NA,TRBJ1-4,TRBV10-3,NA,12,CAISESNEKLFF,TGTGCCATCAGTGAGTCGAATGAAAAACTGTTTTTT
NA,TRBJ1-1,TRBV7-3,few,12,CASSGAGAPVFF,TGTGCCAGCAGCGGAGCAGGGGCTCCAGTGTTCTTT
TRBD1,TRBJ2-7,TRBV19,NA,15,CASKLTGTGVYEQYF,TGTGCCAGTAAGTTGACCGGGACAGGGGTTTACGAGCAGTACTTC
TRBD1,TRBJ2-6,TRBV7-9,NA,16,CASSSRGQAVANVLTF,TGTGCCAGCAGCTCCCGCGGACAGGCTGTGGCCAACGTCCTGACTTTC
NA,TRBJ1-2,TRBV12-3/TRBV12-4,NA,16,CASSLRRAGFNYGYTF,TGTGCCAGCAGTTTAAGGCGGGCAGGGTTTAACTATGGCTACACCTTC
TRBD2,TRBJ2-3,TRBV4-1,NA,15,CASSQGLAGDGTQYF,TGCGCCAGCAGCCAAGGGCTAGCGGGAGATGGTACGCAGTATTTT
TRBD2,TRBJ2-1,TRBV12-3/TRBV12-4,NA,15,CASSLRGTNYNEQFF,TGTGCCAGCAGCTTGCGGGGGACCAACTACAATGAGCAGTTCTTC
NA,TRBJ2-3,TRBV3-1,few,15,CASSQDQLNTDTQYF,TGTGCCAGCAGCCAAGATCAGCTAAACACAGATACGCAGTATTTT
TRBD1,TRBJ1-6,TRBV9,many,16,CASSPRTGGNNSPLHF,TGTGCCAGCAGCCCGAGGACAGGGGGAAATAATTCACCCCTCCACTTT
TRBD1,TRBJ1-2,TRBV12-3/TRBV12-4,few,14,CASTRQGFGYGYTF,TGTGCCAGCACCCGACAGGGTTTTGGCTATGGCTACACCTTC
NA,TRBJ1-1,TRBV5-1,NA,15,CASSLTDRRNTEAFF,TGCGCCAGCAGCTTAACGGACAGAAGGAACACTGAAGCTTTCTTT
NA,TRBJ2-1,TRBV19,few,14,CATSETNRVSEQFF,TGTGCCACATCCGAAACTAACAGGGTTAGTGAGCAGTTCTTC
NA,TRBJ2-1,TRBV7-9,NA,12,CASTSLDHEQFF,TGTGCCAGCACTAGCTTAGACCATGAGCAGTTCTTC
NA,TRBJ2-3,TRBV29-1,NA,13,CSVRDDSTDTQYF,TGCAGCGTGAGGGACGACTCCACAGATACGCAGTATTTT
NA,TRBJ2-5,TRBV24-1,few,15,CATSDPGPLGETQYF,TGTGCCACCAGTGATCCGGGACCCTTAGGAGAGACCCAGTACTTC
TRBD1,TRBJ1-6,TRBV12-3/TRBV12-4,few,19,CASRAWDRGGLSYNSPLHF,TGTGCCAGCAGGGCTTGGGACAGGGGGGGACTCTCCTATAATTCACCCCTCCACTTT
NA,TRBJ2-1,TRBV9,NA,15,CASSARRDSDNEQFF,TGTGCCAGCAGCGCACGCCGGGACTCCGACAATGAGCAGTTCTTC
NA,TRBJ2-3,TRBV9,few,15,CASSPFWGPADTQYF,TGTGCCAGCAGCCCATTCTGGGGGCCCGCAGATACGCAGTATTTT
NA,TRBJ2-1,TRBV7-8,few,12,CATLGSYNEQFF,TGTGCCACCTTGGGCTCCTACAATGAGCAGTTCTTC
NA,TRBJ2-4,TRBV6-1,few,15,CASRSSDLAKNIQYF,TGTGCCAGCAGGTCCTCCGACCTAGCCAAAAACATTCAGTACTTC
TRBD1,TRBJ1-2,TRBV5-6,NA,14,CASSSDRAVKGYTF,TGTGCCAGCAGCTCCGACAGGGCAGTGAAGGGCTACACCTTC
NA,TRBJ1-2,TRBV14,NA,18,CASSQDRQGPPKDYGYTF,TGTGCCAGCAGCCAAGATAGGCAGGGACCCCCGAAGGACTATGGCTACACCTTC
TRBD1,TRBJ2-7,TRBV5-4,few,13,CASTKTGAYEQYF,TGTGCCAGCACCAAGACAGGGGCCTACGAGCAGTACTTC
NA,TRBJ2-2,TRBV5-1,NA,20,CASSSLQLTIGPLNTGELFF,TGCGCCAGCAGCTCACTACAGCTTACCATTGGGCCTCTGAACACCGGGGAGCTGTTTTTT
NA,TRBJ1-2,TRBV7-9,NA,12,CASSSGTGGYTF,TGTGCCAGCAGCTCCGGGACCGGGGGCTACACCTTC
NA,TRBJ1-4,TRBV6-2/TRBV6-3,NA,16,CASSYSRQATNEKLFF,TGTGCCAGCAGTTACTCCCGACAGGCAACTAATGAAAAACTGTTTTTT
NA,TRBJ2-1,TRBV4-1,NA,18,CASSHPQGGGETYNEQFF,TGCGCCAGCAGCCACCCCCAAGGAGGCGGAGAAACCTACAATGAGCAGTTCTTC
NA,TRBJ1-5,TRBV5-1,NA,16,CASSLVPGGVNQPQHF,TGCGCCAGCAGCTTGGTTCCGGGGGGTGTCAATCAGCCCCAGCATTTT
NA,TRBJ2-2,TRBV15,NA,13,CATSKLPTGELFF,TGTGCCACCAGCAAACTGCCCACCGGGGAGCTGTTTTTT